This T cell receptor (beta chain) derives from a study of T cells in Graves' hyperthyroidism and ophthalmopathy. Study-wide points: Most expanded thyroid clonotypes above 0.001 also appeared in blood.

TCR beta CDR3 regions were amplified from RNA transcripts. HTBI primers were the set used in a first-round RT-PCR of the TCR CDR3. Each CDR3 protein is one row after TCRdb ran MiXCR on the multiplex PCR reads. Found here are hundreds of thousands of distinct CDR3 sequences, roughly 14% of them singletons; the top ten hold about 12%. Based on clinical symptoms, serum thyroxine and TRAb, thyroid ultrasound and orbital computed tomography, diagnoses were reached. Ten or more counts support this clonotype. Its specificity is not known. Germline CDR1 and CDR2: MGHRA and YSYEKL. V lost 4 bases, J lost 4 bases, and 11 bases stayed unmatched. The CDR3 runs to 16 residues.

This receptor was identified in a young man with Graves' ophthalmopathy. The sample was blood. The chain uses TRBV4-1 and TRBJ1-1, with 8 bases matching TRBD1. The CDR3 DNA follows: TGCGCCAGCAGCCGATCACCGGACAGGGTGAGCACTGAAGCTTTCTTT. This sequence encodes CASSRSPDRVSTEAFF.